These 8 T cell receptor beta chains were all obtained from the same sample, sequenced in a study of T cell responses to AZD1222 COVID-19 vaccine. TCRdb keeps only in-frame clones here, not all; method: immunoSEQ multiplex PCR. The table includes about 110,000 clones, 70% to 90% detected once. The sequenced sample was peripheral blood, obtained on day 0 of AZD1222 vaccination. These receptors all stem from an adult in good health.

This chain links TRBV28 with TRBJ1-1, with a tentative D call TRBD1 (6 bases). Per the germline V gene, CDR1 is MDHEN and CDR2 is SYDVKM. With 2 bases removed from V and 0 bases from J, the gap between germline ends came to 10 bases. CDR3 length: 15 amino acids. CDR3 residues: CASSLPGQLNTEAFF. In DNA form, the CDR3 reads TGTGCCAGCAGTTTACCCGGACAGCTGAACACTGAAGCTTTCTTT.

CDR3 in amino acids: CASSLAPGEQYF. In DNA form, the CDR3 reads TGTGCCAGCAGCTTGGCACCGGGGGAGCAGTACTTC. The rearrangement uses TRBV7-8 and TRBJ2-7, with a tentative D call TRBD2 (5 bases). V lost 3 bases and J lost 7, with 10 bases in between. In germline, CDR1 is SGHVS, CDR2 FQNEAQ. The CDR3 consists of 12 residues.

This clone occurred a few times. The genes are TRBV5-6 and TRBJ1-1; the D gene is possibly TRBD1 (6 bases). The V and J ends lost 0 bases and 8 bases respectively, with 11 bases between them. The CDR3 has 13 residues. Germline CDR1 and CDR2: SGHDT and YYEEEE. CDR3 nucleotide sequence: TGTGCCAGCAGCTTGGATTATGGGGGCGAAGCTTTCTTT. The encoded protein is CASSLDYGGEAFF.

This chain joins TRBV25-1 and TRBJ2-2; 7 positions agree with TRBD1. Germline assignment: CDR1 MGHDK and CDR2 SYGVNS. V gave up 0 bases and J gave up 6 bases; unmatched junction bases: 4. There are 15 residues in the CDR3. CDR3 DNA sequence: TGTGCCAGCAGTGAATACCGACAGGGTGCCGGGGAGCTGTTTTTT. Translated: CASSEYRQGAGELFF.

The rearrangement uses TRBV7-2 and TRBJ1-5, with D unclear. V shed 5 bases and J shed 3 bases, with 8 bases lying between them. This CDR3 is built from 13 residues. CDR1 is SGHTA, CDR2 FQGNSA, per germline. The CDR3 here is CASSLRANQPQHF. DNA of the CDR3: TGTGCCAGCAGCCTACGAGCCAATCAGCCCCAGCATTTT. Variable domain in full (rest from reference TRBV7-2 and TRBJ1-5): GAGVSQSPSNKVTEKGKDVELRCDPISGHTALYWYRQSLGQGLEFLIYFQGNSAPDKSGLPSDRFSAERTGGSVSTLTIQRTQQEDSAVYLCASSLRANQPQHFGDGTRLSIL.

This CDR3 reads CASTGTGTPLYGYTF. In DNA, the CDR3 is TGTGCCAGCACCGGGACAGGGACGCCACTCTATGGCTACACCTTC. The gene calls are TRBV2 and TRBJ1-2; 9 bases map to TRBD1. V lost 7 bases to trimming and J lost 4 bases; unmatched junction nucleotides: 10. Germline V CDR1 and CDR2: SNHLY, FYNNEI. The CDR3 consists of 15 residues.

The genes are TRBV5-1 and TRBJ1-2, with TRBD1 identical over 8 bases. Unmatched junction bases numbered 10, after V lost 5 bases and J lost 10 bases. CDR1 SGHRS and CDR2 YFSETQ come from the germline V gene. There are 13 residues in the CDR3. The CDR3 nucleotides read TGCGCCAGCAGAAGAGGGACAGGAGAAGACTACACCTTC. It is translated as CASRRGTGEDYTF.

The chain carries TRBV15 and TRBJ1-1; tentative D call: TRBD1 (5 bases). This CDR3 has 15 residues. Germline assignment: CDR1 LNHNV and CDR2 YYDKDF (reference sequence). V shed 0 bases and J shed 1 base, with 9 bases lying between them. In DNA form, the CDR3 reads TGTGCCACCAGCAGAGATTATGACAGGAACACTGAAGCTTTCTTT. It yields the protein CATSRDYDRNTEAFF.